The present entry profiles one T cell receptor beta chain with its context. Per the original data handling: How many nucleated cells were present was estimated from reference gene primer amplification. Clones were sequenced by immunoSEQ multiplex PCR, and TCRdb holds only the in-frame ones, with some missing. The V and J calls and clone size are taken from that table; D and trimming were inferred from the DNA. Of about 250,000 clones detected, roughly nine tenths appear once; the ten largest clones hold about 1.7%. This sample is drawn from a study of blood T cell repertoires in COVID-19. Whole-study context: COVID-19 samples, acute and convalescent, were from the United States, Italy and Spain.

This CDR3 is built from 15 residues. V was trimmed by 6 bases and J by 1 base, leaving 13 bases between them. Looked up from germline, CDR1 is LNHDA and CDR2 is SQIVND (reference sequence). The rearrangement links TRBV19 to TRBJ1-5, with no clear D. This TCR came from a woman aged 55-69 years who had recovered from COVID-19. The sample comprised peripheral blood. CDR3 nucleotide sequence: TGTGCCAGTAGGACGTTAGCTTCCAGCAATCAGCCCCAGCATTTT. Its translation is CASRTLASSNQPQHF.